The entry below describes one TCR beta chain. Its antigen is not identified. The sample comes from a study of cytomegalovirus exposure and HLA in healthy donors. The germline CDR1 and CDR2 sequences are SGDLS and YYNGEE. Trimming cost V 0 bases and J 6 bases, with 12 bases left between them. This CDR3 contains 14 residues. Findings and caveats of the study: Immune exposure was documented only through CMV serostatus. The presence/absence work took it that sequencing depth was about the same across donors. In a later analysis, TCR beta V- and J-gene trimming was associated with a missense DCLRE1C variant.

Amplification used 60 Vbeta primers and 13 Jbeta primers. Some clones are missing from TCRdb's copy, which holds only in-frame ones; the method was immunoSEQ multiplex PCR. The sample has around 150,000 clones, over 75% seen once. V is TRBV9 and J is TRBJ1-1; D is perhaps TRBD1 (6 bases). The sequence was collected from a man aged 45 to 65 in good health and CMV-seropositive. The sample taken for sequencing was PBMCs. The CDR3 protein is CASSVAWGPAEAFF. For the CDR3, the DNA is TGTGCCAGCAGCGTAGCATGGGGGCCGGCTGAAGCTTTCTTT. Supplemented by reference TRBV9 and TRBJ1-1, the full variable domain reads DSGVTQTPKHLITATGQRVTLRCSPRSGDLSVYWYQQSLDQGLQFLIQYYNGEERAKGNILERFSAQQFPDLHSELNLSSLELGDSALYFCASSVAWGPAEAFFGQGTRLTVV.